This is a list of T cell receptor beta chains from one sample in a study of neurological immune-mediated disorders. Via MiXCR, TCRdb re-called the 5' RACE reads, giving one row per CDR3 protein. The sample yields just over 95,000 distinct CDR3 sequences, 3.5% seen once. Sequencing used PBMCs. These receptors all come from a woman aged 18-30 years with multiple sclerosis. The CDR3 runs from the conserved cysteine through the conserved F or W. A D gene is named only where the DNA matches it firmly. Clone size is shown for a subset of rows, as once, few, many or a class of expanded clone.

16	many	TRBJ2-6	TRBV12-3/TRBV12-4	-	TGTGCCAGCAGTTTCCCCACAGGGTCTGGGGCCAACGTCCTGACTTTC	CASSFPTGSGANVLTF
15	many	TRBJ2-3	TRBV12-3/TRBV12-4	TRBD1	TGTGCCAGCAGTCGCCGGAGACAGGGTGGGGATACGCAGTATTTT	CASSRRRQGGDTQYF
16	many	TRBJ1-5	TRBV6-2/TRBV6-3	TRBD1	TGTGCCAGCAGCCAGTTGGTGACAGGGAGCAATCAGCCCCAGCATTTT	CASSQLVTGSNQPQHF
14	many	TRBJ2-7	TRBV6-6	-	TGTGCCTGTGAGGGGCAGGGAAGGGCCTACGAGCAGTACTTC	CACEGQGRAYEQYF
13	many	TRBJ1-5	TRBV20-1	-	TGCAGTGCTAGGCGACAGGAAGATCAGCCCCAGCATTTT	CSARRQEDQPQHF
15	many	TRBJ2-3	TRBV5-1	TRBD1	TGCGCCAGCAGCTTGGACAGGGGGATAGCAGATACGCAGTATTTT	CASSLDRGIADTQYF
12	many	TRBJ1-2	TRBV7-2	-	TGTGCCAGCAGCTTATACGGGGACGGCTACACCTTC	CASSLYGDGYTF
14	many	TRBJ2-7	TRBV5-1	-	TGCGCCAGCAGCTTTCAGGGGGGGTCCTACGAGCAGTACTTC	CASSFQGGSYEQYF
13	many	TRBJ2-7	TRBV7-6	-	TGTGCCAGCAGCCAAGAGTCTAGGGGCGAGCAGTACTTC	CASSQESRGEQYF
14	many	TRBJ2-1	TRBV28	-	TGTGCCAGCAGTTCGGAGACTAGTTCAAATGAGCAGTTCTTC	CASSSETSSNEQFF
14	many	TRBJ1-1	TRBV6-1	-	TGTGCCAGCAGCGAAAGGGGAATGAACACTGAAGCTTTCTTT	CASSERGMNTEAFF
20	many	TRBJ2-4	TRBV3-1	TRBD1	TGTGCCAGCAGCCAAGTAGCTCTGGCAGGGGGCCAGCTAGCCAAAAACATTCAGTACTTC	CASSQVALAGGQLAKNIQYF
15	many	TRBJ1-2	TRBV19	-	TGTGCCAGTAGCTTATTCCAAGGACAGAGCTATGGCTACACCTTC	CASSLFQGQSYGYTF
17	many	TRBJ1-6	TRBV20-1	-	TGCAGTGCTAGAGATTCCGGCGCAGGGAGCTATAATTCACCCCTCCACTTT	CSARDSGAGSYNSPLHF
15	many	TRBJ2-7	TRBV20-1	-	TGCAGTGCTAAACTCCCGTCGGCAGGGATCTACGAGCAGTACTTC	CSAKLPSAGIYEQYF
14	many	TRBJ2-7	TRBV18	-	TGTGCCAGCTCCATGGGACGGAAAGACTACGAGCAGTACTTC	CASSMGRKDYEQYF
13	many	TRBJ2-3	TRBV3-1	-	TGTGCCAGCAGCATTCGGGGGAGTGATACGCAGTATTTT	CASSIRGSDTQYF
14	many	TRBJ1-2	TRBV20-1	-	TGCAGTGCTAGAGATCATTTACACTTCTATGGCTACACCTTC	CSARDHLHFYGYTF
12	many	TRBJ2-3	TRBV28	-	TGTGCCAGCAGTTGGGGGACAGATACGCAGTATTTT	CASSWGTDTQYF
15	few	TRBJ1-2	TRBV11-2	-	TGTGCCAGCAGCACCAGCGGGACACCTTTCTATGGCTACACCTTC	CASSTSGTPFYGYTF
17	many	TRBJ2-5	TRBV20-1	-	TGCAGTGCTAGGGGATCAACTTACGGGAGCTACCAAGAGACCCAGTACTTC	CSARGSTYGSYQETQYF
16	many	TRBJ2-2	TRBV9	TRBD2	TGTGCCAGCAGCGTAGGCCTTTTCGGGGGGGCCGGGGAGCTGTTTTTT	CASSVGLFGGAGELFF
14	many	TRBJ2-3	TRBV2	TRBD2	TGTGCCAGCAGTGAATTCGGACTAGCGGTGACGCAGTATTTT	CASSEFGLAVTQYF
13	many	TRBJ1-4	TRBV7-9	-	TGTGCCAGCAGCTTTGGAGCCGCGGGAGGACTGTTTTTT	CASSFGAAGGLFF
13	many	TRBJ2-1	TRBV3-1	-	TGTGCCAGCAGCCTGGGTATCTACAATGAGCAGTTCTTC	CASSLGIYNEQFF
13	many	TRBJ1-5	TRBV5-1	-	TGCGCCAGCAGCTTGGGCTCCGGTCAGCCCCAGCATTTT	CASSLGSGQPQHF
18	many	TRBJ2-5	TRBV7-6	TRBD2	TGTGCCAGCAGCTCAAACCTCTTTAATAGCGGGGGCCAAGAGACCCAGTACTTC	CASSSNLFNSGGQETQYF
15	many	TRBJ2-7	TRBV18	TRBD1	TGTGCCAGCTCACCATCCCGGGACAGGTCCTACGAGCAGTACTTC	CASSPSRDRSYEQYF
13	few	TRBJ1-2	TRBV20-1	-	TGCAGTGCTAGAGGGACAGCGAACTATGGCTACACCTTC	CSARGTANYGYTF
12	many	TRBJ2-7	TRBV7-9	-	TGTGCCAGCAGCTTAGGGGACTACGAGCAGTACTTC	CASSLGDYEQYF
15	many	TRBJ1-1	TRBV7-9	-	TGTGCCAGCAGCTTTTCGGGCACCCTGAACACTGAAGCTTTCTTT	CASSFSGTLNTEAFF
14	many	TRBJ2-1	TRBV12-3/TRBV12-4	-	TGTGCCAGCAGTTTAGCGGGGGGGCCGCATGAGCAGTTCTTC	CASSLAGGPHEQFF
13	many	TRBJ2-7	TRBV29-1	TRBD1	TGCAGCGCCTCGGACAGGGTCTCCTACGAGCAGTACTTC	CSASDRVSYEQYF
14	-	TRBJ2-7	TRBV6-5	TRBD1	TGTGCCAGCAGTGCGGACAGGGGTCGGTACGAGCAGTACTTC	CASSADRGRYEQYF
15	few	TRBJ1-2	TRBV12-3/TRBV12-4	TRBD1	TGTGCCAGCAGTGTGAGGACAGGGGGAACCGTTGGCTACACCTTC	CASSVRTGGTVGYTF
17	few	TRBJ2-5	TRBV11-1	-	TGTGCCAGCAGCTTAGAGGGCCGGGTGACAGGACAAGAGACCCAGTACTTC	CASSLEGRVTGQETQYF
14	many	TRBJ2-2	TRBV7-9	-	TGTGCCAGCAGCTTAAACCCGGTAGTCGGGGAGCTGTTTTTT	CASSLNPVVGELFF
14	many	TRBJ1-5	TRBV20-1	-	TGCAGTGCCGTTTCTCACTATAGCAATCAGCCCCAGCATTTT	CSAVSHYSNQPQHF
11	many	TRBJ2-1	TRBV6-2/TRBV6-3	-	TGTGCCAGCGGGTCGAGTGGTGAGCAGTTCTTC	CASGSSGEQFF
15	many	TRBJ2-7	TRBV7-3	TRBD2	TGTGCCAGCAGCTCCGGGACTAGCGGGATCCACGAGCAGTACTTC	CASSSGTSGIHEQYF
13	many	TRBJ1-1	TRBV5-1	-	TGCGCCAGTACCCCGAGACAAGGCACTGAAGCTTTCTTT	CASTPRQGTEAFF
14	many	TRBJ2-7	TRBV25-1	-	TGTGCCAGCAGTGAAGGGAGGGGGTGGTACGAGCAGTACTTC	CASSEGRGWYEQYF
20	many	TRBJ2-1	TRBV20-1	TRBD2	TGCAGTGCTAGACTAGGAGCGGGAGGGCCTAGGGGGGGCTCCTACAATGAGCAGTTCTTC	CSARLGAGGPRGGSYNEQFF
14	many	TRBJ2-1	TRBV14	-	TGTGCCAGCAGCCCATCAGGACCGGACGTAAAGCAGTTCTTC	CASSPSGPDVKQFF
16	many	TRBJ2-3	TRBV5-1	-	TGCGCCAGCAGCTTCCCGGCGACAGGAAGCCCAGATACGCAGTATTTT	CASSFPATGSPDTQYF
14	many	TRBJ1-1	TRBV2	-	TGTGCCAGCAGCTCAAATGGGATGAACACTGAAGCTTTCTTT	CASSSNGMNTEAFF
15	once	TRBJ1-1	TRBV19	TRBD1	TGTGCCAGTAGTATAAGTACAGGGGGAAAAACTGAAGCTTTCTTT	CASSISTGGKTEAFF
14	many	TRBJ2-7	TRBV5-1	-	TGCGCCAGCAGCTTGGCGGGCGGAAGCTACGAGCAGTACTTC	CASSLAGGSYEQYF
15	-	TRBJ1-6	TRBV19	-	TGTGCCAGTAGTGTGGACGGAAAACGAAATTCAACCCTCAACTTT	CASSVDGKRNSTLNF
13	-	TRBJ1-1	TRBV4-2	TRBD1	TGTGCCAGCAGCCCAGGGGGGAATAACGGAGCTTTCTTT	CASSPGGNNGAFF
17	many	TRBJ1-5	TRBV7-3	TRBD1	TGTGCCAGCAGCTTAAGCGGGGGGACAGGTCGGAATCAGCCCCAGCATTTT	CASSLSGGTGRNQPQHF
14	-	TRBJ1-5	TRBV10-3	TRBD1	TGTGCCACCACCGGGACAGGGGACAATAAGACCCAGAATTTT	CATTGTGDNKTQNF
14	many	TRBJ1-1	TRBV19	-	TGTGCCAGTTTACGGGGCGCGGGGGACACTGAAGCTTTCTTT	CASLRGAGDTEAFF
16	many	TRBJ1-5	TRBV7-2	-	TGTGCCAGCGGACTAGGGGGGCTGGATGGCAATCAGCCCCAGCATTTT	CASGLGGLDGNQPQHF